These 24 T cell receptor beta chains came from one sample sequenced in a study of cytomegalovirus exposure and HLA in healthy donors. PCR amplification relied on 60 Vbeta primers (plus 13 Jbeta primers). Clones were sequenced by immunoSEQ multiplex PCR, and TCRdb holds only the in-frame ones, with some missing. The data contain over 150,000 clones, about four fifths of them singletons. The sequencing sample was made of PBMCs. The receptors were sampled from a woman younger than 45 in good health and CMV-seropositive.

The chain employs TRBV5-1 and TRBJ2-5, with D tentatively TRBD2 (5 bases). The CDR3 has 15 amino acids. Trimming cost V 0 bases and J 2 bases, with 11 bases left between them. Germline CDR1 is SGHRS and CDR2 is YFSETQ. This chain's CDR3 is CASSLGSGPQETQYF. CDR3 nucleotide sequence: TGCGCCAGCAGCTTGGGGAGCGGACCTCAAGAGACCCAGTACTTC.

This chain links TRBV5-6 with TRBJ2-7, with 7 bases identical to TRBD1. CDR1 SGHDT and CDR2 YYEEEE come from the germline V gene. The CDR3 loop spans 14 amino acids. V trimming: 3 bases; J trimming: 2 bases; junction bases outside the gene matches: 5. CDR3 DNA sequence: TGTGCCAGCAGCTCCGGGACAGCCACCTACGAGCAGTACTTC. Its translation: CASSSGTATYEQYF.

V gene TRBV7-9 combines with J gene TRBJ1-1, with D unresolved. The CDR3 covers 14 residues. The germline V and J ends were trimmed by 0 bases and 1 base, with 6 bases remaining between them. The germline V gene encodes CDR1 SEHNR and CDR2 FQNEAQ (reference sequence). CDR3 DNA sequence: TGTGCCAGCAGCTTAGCACCGCGGAACACTGAAGCTTTCTTT. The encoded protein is CASSLAPRNTEAFF.

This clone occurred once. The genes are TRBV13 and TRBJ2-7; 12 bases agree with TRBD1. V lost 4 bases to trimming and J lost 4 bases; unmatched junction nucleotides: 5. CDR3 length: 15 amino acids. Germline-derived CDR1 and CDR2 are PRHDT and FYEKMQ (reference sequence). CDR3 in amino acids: CASSSPGQGAYEQYF. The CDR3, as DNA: TGTGCCAGCAGCTCTCCGGGACAGGGGGCTTACGAGCAGTACTTC.

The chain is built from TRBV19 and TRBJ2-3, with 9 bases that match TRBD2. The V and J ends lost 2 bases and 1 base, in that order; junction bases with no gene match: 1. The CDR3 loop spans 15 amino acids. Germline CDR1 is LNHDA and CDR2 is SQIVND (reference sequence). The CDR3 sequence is CASSIPSGGTDTQYF. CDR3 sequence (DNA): TGTGCCAGTAGTATACCTAGCGGGGGCACAGATACGCAGTATTTT.

CDR3 in amino acids: CASSQPRQQFF. In DNA, the CDR3 is TGCGCCAGCAGTCAACCCCGACAACAGTTCTTC. V gene TRBV23-1 combines with J gene TRBJ2-1; D is ambiguous. TRBV23-1 is identified as an open reading frame with a role that is uncertain. This CDR3 has 11 amino acids. The V end was cut by 2 bases, the J end by 13 bases, with 9 bases between.

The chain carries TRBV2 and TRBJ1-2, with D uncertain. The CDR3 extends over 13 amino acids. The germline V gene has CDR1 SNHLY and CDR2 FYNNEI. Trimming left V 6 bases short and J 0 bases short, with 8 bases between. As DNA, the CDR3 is TGTGCCAGCAGGGAGATGACTAACTATGGCTACACCTTC. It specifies CASREMTNYGYTF.

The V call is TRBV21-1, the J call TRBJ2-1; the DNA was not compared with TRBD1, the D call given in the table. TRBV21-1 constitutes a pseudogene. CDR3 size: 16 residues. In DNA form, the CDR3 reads TGTGCCAGCAGCAACGGACAGGGGTACTCCTACAATGAGCAGTTCTTC. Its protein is CASSNGQGYSYNEQFF.

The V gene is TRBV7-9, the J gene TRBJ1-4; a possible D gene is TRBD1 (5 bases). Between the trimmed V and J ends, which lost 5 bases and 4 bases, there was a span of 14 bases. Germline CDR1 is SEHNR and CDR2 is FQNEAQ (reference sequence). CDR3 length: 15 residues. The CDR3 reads CASSPRGGSNEKLFF. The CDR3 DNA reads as TGTGCCAGCAGCCCCCGCGGGGGGAGTAATGAAAAACTGTTTTTT.

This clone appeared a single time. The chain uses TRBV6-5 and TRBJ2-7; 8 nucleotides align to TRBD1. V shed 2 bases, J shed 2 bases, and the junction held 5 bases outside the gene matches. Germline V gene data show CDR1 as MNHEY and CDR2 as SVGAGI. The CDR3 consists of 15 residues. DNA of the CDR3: TGTGCCAGCAGTTACGCCGGGACAGGAACCTACGAGCAGTACTTC. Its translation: CASSYAGTGTYEQYF.

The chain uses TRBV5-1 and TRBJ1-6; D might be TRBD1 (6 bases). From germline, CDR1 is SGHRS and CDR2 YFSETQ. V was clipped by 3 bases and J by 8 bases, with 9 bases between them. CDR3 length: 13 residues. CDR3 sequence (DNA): TGCGCCAGCAGCTGGACAGTGGATTCACCCCTCCACTTT. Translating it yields CASSWTVDSPLHF.

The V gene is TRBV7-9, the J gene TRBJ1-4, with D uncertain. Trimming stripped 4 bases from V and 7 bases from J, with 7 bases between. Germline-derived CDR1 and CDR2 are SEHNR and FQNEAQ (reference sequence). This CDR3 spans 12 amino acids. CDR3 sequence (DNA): TGTGCCAGCAGCTCTTATAGTGAAAAACTGTTTTTT. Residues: CASSSYSEKLFF.

In DNA form, the CDR3 reads TGCGCCAGCAGCTCCGGTGGAGCGGCGAATAATTCACCCCTCCACTTT. Residues: CASSSGGAANNSPLHF. The J gene is TRBJ1-6, the V gene TRBV5-1; D remains ambiguous. CDR1 is SGHRS, CDR2 YFSETQ, per germline. With 3 bases removed from V and 5 bases from J, the gap between germline ends came to 15 bases. This CDR3 is built from 16 residues.

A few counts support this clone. The CDR3: CASSWGRAIGQPQHF. CDR3 nucleotides: TGTGCCAGCAGTTGGGGGCGCGCTATAGGTCAGCCCCAGCATTTT. The chain employs TRBV28 and TRBJ1-5; a weak D match, TRBD1 (6 bases). Germline CDR1 reads MDHEN; CDR2 reads SYDVKM. The V end was cut by 4 bases, the J end by 6 bases, with 16 bases between. This CDR3 is built from 15 residues.

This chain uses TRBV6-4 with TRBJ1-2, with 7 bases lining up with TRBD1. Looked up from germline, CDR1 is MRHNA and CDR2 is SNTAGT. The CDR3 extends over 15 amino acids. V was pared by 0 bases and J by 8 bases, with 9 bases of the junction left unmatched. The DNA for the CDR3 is TGTGCCAGCAGTGACTCACCAGACAGGGTTAAGGGCTACACCTTC. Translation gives CASSDSPDRVKGYTF.

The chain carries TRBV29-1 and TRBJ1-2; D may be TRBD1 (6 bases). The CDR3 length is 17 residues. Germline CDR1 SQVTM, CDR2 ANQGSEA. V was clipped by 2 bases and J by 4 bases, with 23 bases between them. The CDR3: CSVELPLGQQKGYGYTF. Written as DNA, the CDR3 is TGCAGCGTTGAACTCCCCTTAGGACAGCAAAAGGGCTATGGCTACACCTTC.

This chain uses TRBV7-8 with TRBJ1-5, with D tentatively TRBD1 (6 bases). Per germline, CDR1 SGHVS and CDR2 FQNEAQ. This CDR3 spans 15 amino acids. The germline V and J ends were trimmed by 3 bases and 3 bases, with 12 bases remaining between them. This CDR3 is CASSLRDNFNQPQHF. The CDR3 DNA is TGTGCCAGCAGCTTGAGGGACAACTTCAATCAGCCCCAGCATTTT.

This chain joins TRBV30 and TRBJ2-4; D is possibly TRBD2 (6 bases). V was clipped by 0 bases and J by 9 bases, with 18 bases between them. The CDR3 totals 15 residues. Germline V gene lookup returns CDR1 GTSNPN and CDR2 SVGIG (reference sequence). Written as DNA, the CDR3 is TGTGCCTGGAGTGTAGGAGGGACCGACCCGAGCATTCAGTACTTC. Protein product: CAWSVGGTDPSIQYF.

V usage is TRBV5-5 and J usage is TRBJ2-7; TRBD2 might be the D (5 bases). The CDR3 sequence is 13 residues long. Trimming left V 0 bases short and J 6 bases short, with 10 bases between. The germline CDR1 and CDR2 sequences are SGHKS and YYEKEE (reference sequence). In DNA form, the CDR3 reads TGTGCCAGCAGCTTGGCGGAGGCTCCCGAGCAGTACTTC. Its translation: CASSLAEAPEQYF.

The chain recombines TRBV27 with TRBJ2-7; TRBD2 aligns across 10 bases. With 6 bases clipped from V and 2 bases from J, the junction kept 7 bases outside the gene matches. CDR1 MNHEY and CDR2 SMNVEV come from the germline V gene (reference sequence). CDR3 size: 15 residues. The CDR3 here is CASRAGTSDPYEQYF. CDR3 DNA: TGTGCCAGCAGGGCCGGGACTAGCGATCCCTACGAGCAGTACTTC.

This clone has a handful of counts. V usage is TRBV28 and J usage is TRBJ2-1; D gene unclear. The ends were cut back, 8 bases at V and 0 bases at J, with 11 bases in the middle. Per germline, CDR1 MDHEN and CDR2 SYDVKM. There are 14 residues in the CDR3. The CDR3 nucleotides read TGTGCCAGCTCCCCCCTCAGCTCCTACAATGAGCAGTTCTTC. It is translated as CASSPLSSYNEQFF.

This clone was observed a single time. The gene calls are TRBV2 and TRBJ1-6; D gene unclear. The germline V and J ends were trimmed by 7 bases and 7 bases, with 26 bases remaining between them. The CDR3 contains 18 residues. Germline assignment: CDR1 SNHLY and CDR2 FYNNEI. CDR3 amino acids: CASTHRGWSHSVNSPLHF. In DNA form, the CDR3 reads TGTGCCAGCACCCATAGAGGATGGTCCCATTCAGTGAATTCACCCCTCCACTTT.

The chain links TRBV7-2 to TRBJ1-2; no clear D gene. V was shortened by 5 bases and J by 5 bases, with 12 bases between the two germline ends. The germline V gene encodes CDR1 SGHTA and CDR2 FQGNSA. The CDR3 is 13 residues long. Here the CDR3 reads CASSADRRYGYTF. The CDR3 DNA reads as TGTGCCAGCAGCGCCGATCGGAGGTATGGCTACACCTTC.

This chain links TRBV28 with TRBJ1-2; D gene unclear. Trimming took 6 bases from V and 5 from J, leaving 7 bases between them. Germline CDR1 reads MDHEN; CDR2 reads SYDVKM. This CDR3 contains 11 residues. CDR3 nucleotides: TGTGCCAGCAGACAATCATATGGCTACACCTTC. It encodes CASRQSYGYTF.